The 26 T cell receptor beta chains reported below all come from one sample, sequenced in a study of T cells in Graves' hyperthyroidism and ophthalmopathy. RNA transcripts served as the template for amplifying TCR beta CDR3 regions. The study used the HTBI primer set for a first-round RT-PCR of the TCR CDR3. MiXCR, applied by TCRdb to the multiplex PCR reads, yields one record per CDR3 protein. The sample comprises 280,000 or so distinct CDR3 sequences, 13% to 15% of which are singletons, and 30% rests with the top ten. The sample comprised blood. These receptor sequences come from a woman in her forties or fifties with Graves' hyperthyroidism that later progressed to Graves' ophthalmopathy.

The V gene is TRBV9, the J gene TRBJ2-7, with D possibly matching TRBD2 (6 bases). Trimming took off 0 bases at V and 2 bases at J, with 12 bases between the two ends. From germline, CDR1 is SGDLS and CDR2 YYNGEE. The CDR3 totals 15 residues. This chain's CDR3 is CASSVGAGTAYEQYF. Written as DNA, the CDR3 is TGTGCCAGCAGCGTAGGAGCGGGCACGGCCTACGAGCAGTACTTC.

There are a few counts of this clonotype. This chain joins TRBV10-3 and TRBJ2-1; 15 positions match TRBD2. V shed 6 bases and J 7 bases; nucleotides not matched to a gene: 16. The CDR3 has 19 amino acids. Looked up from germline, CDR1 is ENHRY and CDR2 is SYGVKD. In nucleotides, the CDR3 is TGTGCCATCAGCCTGAGGACTAGCGGGAGGGCCGGGGTTGGGAATGAGCAGTTCTTC. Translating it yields CAISLRTSGRAGVGNEQFF.

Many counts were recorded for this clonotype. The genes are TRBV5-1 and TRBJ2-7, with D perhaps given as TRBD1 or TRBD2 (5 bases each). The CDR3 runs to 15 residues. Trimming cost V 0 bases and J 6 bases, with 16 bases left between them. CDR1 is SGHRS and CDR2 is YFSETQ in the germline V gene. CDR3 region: CASSLDGTGPFEQYF. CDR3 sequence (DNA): TGCGCCAGCAGCTTGGATGGGACGGGGCCTTTCGAGCAGTACTTC.

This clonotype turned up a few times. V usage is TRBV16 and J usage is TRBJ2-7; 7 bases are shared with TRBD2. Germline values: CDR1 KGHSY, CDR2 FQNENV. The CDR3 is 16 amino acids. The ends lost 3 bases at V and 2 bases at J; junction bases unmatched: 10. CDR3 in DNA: TGTGCCAGCAGCCACCTTCCTAGCGGTACCCCCTACGAGCAGTACTTC. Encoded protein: CASSHLPSGTPYEQYF.

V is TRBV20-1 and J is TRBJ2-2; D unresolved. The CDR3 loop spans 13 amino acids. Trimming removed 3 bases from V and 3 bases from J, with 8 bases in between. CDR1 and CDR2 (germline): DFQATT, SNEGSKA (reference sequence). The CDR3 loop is CSASHRDTGELFF. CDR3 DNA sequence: TGCAGTGCTAGTCACCGGGACACCGGGGAGCTGTTTTTT.

The CDR3 region has the DNA TGTGCCAGCAGTTCGGTGGTGGGACAGGGGGCCCCGGGCACTGAAGCTTTCTTT. It is translated as CASSSVVGQGAPGTEAFF. V is TRBV28 and J is TRBJ1-1; 12 bases align to TRBD1. Per the germline V gene, CDR1 is MDHEN and CDR2 is SYDVKM. The V gene end was trimmed by 4 bases and the J gene end by 4 bases; junction bases not matched to a gene: 13. There are 18 residues in the CDR3.

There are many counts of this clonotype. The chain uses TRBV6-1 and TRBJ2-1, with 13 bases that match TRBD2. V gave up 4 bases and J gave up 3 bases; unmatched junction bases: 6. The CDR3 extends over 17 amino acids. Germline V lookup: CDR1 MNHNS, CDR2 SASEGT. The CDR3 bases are TGTGCCAGCAGTGCCCCGGGACTAGCGGGAATCTACAATGAGCAGTTCTTC. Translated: CASSAPGLAGIYNEQFF.

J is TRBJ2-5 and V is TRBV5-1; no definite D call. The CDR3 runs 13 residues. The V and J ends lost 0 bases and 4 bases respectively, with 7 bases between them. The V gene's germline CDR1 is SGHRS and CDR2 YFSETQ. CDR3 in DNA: TGCGCCAGCAGCTTGGATGTGGGAGAGACCCAGTACTTC. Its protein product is CASSLDVGETQYF.

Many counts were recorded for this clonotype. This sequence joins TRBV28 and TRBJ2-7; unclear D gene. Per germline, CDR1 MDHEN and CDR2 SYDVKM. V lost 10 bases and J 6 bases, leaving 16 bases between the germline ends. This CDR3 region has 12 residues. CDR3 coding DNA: TGTGCCACCACACTCCCCTCGAGCGAGCAGTACTTC. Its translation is CATTLPSSEQYF. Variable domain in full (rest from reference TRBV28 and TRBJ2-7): DVKVTQSSRYLVKRTGEKVFLECVQDMDHENMFWYRQDPGLGLRLIYFSYDVKMKEKGDIPEGYSVSREKKERFSLILESASTNQTSMYLCATTLPSSEQYFGPGTRLTVT.

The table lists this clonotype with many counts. CDR3 amino acids: CASSSMREGETQYF. Here the CDR3 DNA reads TGTGCCAGCAGCTCTATGCGGGAGGGAGAGACCCAGTACTTC. This chain joins TRBV5-6 and TRBJ2-5; TRBD2 agrees at 9 bases. V gave up 3 bases and J gave up 4 bases; unmatched junction bases: 4. Per the germline V gene, CDR1 is SGHDT and CDR2 is YYEEEE. The CDR3 extends over 14 amino acids.

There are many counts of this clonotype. The CDR3 loop is CASSLGRPTEAFF. The CDR3 bases are TGTGCCAGCAGCTTAGGCAGGCCAACTGAAGCTTTCTTT. The V call is TRBV7-3, the J call TRBJ1-1; D is ambiguous. CDR1 SGHTA and CDR2 FQGTGA come from the germline V gene. The CDR3 covers 13 residues. Trimming left V 2 bases short and J 5 bases short, with 9 bases between.

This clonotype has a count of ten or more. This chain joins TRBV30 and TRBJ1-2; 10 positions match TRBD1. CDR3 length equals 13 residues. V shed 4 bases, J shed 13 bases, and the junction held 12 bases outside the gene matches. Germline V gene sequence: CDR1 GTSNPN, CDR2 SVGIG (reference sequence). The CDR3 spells CAWIHPGQGFLTF. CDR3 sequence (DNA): TGTGCCTGGATACACCCGGGACAGGGGTTTCTCACCTTC.

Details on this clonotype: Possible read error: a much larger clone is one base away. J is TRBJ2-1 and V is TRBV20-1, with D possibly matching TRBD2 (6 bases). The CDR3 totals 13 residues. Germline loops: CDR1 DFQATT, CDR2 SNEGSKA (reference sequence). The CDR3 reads CSASPGLNNEQLF. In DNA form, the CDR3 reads TGCAGTGCCTCTCCGGGACTGAACAATGAGCAGCTCTTC.

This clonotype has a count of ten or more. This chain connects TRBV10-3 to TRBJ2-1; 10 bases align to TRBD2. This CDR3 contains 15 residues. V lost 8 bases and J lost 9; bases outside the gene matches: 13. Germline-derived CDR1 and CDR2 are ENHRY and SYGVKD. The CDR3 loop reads CAIQGGLAGVSEQFF. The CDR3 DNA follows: TGTGCCATCCAGGGGGGGCTAGCGGGAGTCAGTGAGCAGTTCTTC.

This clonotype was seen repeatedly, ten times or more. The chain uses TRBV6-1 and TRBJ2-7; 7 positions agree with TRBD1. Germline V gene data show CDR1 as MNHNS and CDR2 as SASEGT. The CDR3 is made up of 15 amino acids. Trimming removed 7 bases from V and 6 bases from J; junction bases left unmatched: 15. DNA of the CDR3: TGTGCCAGCAAAGAGGACAGGAACTCCATTTCCGAGCAGTACTTC. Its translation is CASKEDRNSISEQYF.

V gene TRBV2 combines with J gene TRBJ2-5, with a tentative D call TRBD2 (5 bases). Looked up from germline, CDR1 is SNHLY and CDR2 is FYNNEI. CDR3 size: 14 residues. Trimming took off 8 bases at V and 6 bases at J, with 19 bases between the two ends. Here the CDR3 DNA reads TGTGCCAGCCTCCCAGATCGAGGGTTTAAGACCCAGTACTTC. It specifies CASLPDRGFKTQYF.

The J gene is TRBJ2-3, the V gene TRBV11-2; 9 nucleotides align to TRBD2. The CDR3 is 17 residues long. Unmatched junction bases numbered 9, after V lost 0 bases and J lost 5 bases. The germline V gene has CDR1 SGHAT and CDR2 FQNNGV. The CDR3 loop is CASSLDVGLAPGDTQYF. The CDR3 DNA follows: TGTGCCAGCAGCTTAGATGTTGGACTAGCGCCCGGAGATACGCAGTATTTT.

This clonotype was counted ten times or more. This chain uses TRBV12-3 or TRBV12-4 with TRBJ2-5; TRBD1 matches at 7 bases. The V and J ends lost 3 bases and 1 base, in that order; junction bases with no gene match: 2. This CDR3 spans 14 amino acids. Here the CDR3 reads CASSFRDSQETQYF. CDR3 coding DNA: TGTGCCAGCAGTTTTCGGGACAGCCAAGAGACCCAGTACTTC.

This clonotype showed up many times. CDR3 sequence: CASRRGTGQPQHF. CDR3 in DNA: TGTGCCAGCAGGCGAGGGACGGGTCAGCCCCAGCATTTT. The rearrangement uses TRBV2 and TRBJ1-5, with a tentative D call TRBD1 (5 bases). Per germline, CDR1 SNHLY and CDR2 FYNNEI. Trimming pared 6 bases from V and 6 bases from J, leaving 12 bases between. The CDR3 loop spans 13 amino acids.

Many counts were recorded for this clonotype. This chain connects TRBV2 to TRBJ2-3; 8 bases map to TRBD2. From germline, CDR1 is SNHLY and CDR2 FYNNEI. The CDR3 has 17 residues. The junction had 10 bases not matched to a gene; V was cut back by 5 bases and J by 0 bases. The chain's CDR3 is CASSIRAGASSTDTQYF. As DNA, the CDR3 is TGTGCCAGCAGTATTCGAGCGGGAGCTTCGAGCACAGATACGCAGTATTTT.

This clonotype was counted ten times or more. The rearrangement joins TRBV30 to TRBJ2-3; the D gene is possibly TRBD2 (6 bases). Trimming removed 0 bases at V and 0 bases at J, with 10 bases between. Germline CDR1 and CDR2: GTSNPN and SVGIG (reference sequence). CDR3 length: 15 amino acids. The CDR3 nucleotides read TGTGCCTGGAGTGTCAAGGGGACTAGCACAGATACGCAGTATTTT. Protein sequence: CAWSVKGTSTDTQYF.

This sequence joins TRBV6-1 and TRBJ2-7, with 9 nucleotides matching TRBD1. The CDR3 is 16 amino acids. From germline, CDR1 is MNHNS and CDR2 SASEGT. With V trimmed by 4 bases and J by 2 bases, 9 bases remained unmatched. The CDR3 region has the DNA TGTGCCAGCAGTGCGGCTACAGGGGGCCGACCCTACGAGCAGTACTTC. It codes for CASSAATGGRPYEQYF.

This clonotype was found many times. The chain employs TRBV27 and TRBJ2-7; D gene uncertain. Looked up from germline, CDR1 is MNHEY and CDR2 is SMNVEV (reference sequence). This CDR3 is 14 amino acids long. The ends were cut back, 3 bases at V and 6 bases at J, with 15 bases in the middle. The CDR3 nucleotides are TGTGCCAGCAGTTTCTCGGCCCGCCTGGCCGAGCAGTACTTC. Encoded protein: CASSFSARLAEQYF.

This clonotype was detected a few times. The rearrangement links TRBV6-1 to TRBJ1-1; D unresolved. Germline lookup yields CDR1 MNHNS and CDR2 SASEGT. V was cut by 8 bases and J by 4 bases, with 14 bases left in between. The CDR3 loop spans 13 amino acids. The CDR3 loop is CASLPRPATEAFF. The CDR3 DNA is TGTGCCAGCCTCCCCCGCCCTGCCACTGAAGCTTTCTTT.

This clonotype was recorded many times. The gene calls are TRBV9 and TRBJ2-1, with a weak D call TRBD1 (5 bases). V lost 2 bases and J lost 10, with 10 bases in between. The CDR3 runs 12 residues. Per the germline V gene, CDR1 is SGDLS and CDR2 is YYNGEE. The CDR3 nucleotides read TGTGCCAGCAGCGTGCATGACAGCGAGCAGTTCTTC. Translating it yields CASSVHDSEQFF. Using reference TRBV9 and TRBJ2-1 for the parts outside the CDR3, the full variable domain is DSGVTQTPKHLITATGQRVTLRCSPRSGDLSVYWYQQSLDQGLQFLIQYYNGEERAKGNILERFSAQQFPDLHSELNLSSLELGDSALYFCASSVHDSEQFFGPGTRLTVL.

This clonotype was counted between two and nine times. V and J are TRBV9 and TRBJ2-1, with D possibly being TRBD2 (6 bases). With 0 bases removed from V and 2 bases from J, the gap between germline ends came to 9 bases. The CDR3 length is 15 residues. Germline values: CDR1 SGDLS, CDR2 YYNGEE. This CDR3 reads CASSVGRGPYNEQFF. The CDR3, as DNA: TGTGCCAGCAGCGTAGGGAGGGGCCCCTACAATGAGCAGTTCTTC.